This passage covers 2 T cell receptor beta chains from one sample sequenced in a study of cytomegalovirus exposure and HLA in healthy donors. This PCR relied on a set of 60 Vbeta primers and 13 Jbeta primers. Using immunoSEQ multiplex PCR, the repertoire was profiled, and TCRdb retains in-frame clones only, with some absent. The table records 100,000 to 150,000 clones, roughly 75% of them present only once. Sequenced sample: PBMCs. These receptors were taken from a woman aged 45-60 years in good health and CMV-seronegative.

This clone was counted only a few times. The chain is built from TRBV27 and TRBJ2-5; tentative D call: TRBD1 (5 bases). Trimming removed 5 bases from V and 4 bases from J, with 14 bases in between. Germline-derived CDR1 and CDR2 are MNHEY and SMNVEV (reference sequence). The CDR3 contains 14 residues. The CDR3 loop is CASSGRQFPETQYF. DNA of the CDR3: TGTGCCAGCAGTGGCCGACAGTTCCCAGAGACCCAGTACTTC.

This clone was counted between two and nine times. The chain has TRBV5-1 and TRBJ2-5, with D maybe TRBD2 (6 bases). The end of the DNA is better explained by TRBJ2-7, so the J call may be wrong. There are 12 residues in the CDR3. Germline CDR1 reads SGHRS; CDR2 reads YFSETQ. CDR3 DNA sequence: TGCGCCAGCGGCCCCAGGAGGGACGAGCAGTACTTC. Translated, it gives CASGPRRDEQYF.